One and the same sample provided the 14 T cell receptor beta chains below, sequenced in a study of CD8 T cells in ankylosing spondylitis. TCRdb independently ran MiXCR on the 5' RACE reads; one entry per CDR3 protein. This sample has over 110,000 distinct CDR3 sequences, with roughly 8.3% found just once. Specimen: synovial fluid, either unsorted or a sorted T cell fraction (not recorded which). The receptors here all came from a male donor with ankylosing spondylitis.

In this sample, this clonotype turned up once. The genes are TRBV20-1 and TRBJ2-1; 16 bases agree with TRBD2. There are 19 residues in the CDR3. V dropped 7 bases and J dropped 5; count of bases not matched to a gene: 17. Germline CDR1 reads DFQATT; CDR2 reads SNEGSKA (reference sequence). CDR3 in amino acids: CSVREVGLAGGPLDNEQFF. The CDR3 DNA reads TGCAGTGTGCGTGAGGTGGGACTAGCGGGAGGGCCACTCGACAATGAGCAGTTCTTC.

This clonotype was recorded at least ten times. The CDR3 coding sequence is TGTGCCAGCAGCCCCGGCCTAACGGGCACCGGGGAGCTGTTTTTT. Translating it yields CASSPGLTGTGELFF. The chain combines TRBV7-9 with TRBJ2-2; D call uncertain. The CDR3 has 15 residues. CDR1 SEHNR and CDR2 FQNEAQ come from the germline V gene (reference sequence). V gave up 5 bases and J gave up 4 bases, with 14 bases separating them.

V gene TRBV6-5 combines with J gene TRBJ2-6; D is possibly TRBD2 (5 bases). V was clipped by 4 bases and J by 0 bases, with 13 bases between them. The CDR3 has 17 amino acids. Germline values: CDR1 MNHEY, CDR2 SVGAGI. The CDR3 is CASSFGFEGSGANVLTF. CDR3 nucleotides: TGTGCCAGCAGTTTCGGATTCGAGGGCTCTGGGGCCAACGTCCTGACTTTC.

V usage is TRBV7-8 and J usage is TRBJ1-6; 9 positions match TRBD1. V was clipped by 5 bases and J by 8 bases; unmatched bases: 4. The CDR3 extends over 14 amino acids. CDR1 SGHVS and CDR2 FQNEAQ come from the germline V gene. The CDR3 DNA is TGTGCCAGCAGCCCCGGACAGGGGCATTCACCCCTCCACTTT. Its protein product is CASSPGQGHSPLHF.

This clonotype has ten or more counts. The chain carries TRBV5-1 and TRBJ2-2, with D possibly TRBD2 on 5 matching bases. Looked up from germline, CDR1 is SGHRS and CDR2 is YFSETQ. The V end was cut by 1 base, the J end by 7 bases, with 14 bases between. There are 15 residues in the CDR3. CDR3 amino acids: CASSLLLVGDGELFF. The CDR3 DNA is TGCGCCAGCAGCTTGCTACTAGTAGGAGACGGGGAGCTGTTTTTT.

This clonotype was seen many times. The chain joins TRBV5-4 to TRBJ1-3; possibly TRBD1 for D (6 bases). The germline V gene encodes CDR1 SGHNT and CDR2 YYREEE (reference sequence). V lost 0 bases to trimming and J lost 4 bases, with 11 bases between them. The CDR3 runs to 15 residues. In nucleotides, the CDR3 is TGTGCCAGCAGCTTGGACGCAGGGGCGGGAAACACCATATATTTT. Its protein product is CASSLDAGAGNTIYF.

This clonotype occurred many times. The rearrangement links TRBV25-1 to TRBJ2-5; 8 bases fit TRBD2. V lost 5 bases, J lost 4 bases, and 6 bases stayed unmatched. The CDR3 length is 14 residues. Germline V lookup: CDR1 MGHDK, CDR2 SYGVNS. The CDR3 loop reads CASSIRTSLETQYF. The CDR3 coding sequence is TGTGCCAGCAGTATTAGGACTAGCTTAGAGACCCAGTACTTC. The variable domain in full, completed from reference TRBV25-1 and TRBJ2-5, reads EADIYQTPRYLVIGTGKKITLECSQTMGHDKMYWYQQDPGMELHLIHYSYGVNSTEKGDLSSESTVSRIRTEHFPLTLESARPSHTSQYLCASSIRTSLETQYFGPGTRLLVL.

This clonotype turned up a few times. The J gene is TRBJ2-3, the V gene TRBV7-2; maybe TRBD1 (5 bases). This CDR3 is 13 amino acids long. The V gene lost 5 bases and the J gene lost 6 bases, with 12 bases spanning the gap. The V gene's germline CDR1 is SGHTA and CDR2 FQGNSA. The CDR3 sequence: CASSPNKGDTQYF. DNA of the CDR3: TGTGCCAGCAGCCCGAATAAGGGGGATACGCAGTATTTT.

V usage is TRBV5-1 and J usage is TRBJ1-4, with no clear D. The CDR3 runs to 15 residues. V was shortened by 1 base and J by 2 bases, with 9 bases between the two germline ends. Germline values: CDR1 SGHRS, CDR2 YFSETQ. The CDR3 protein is CASSLYIGTNEKLFF. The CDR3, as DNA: TGCGCCAGCAGCTTGTACATTGGGACTAATGAAAAACTGTTTTTT.

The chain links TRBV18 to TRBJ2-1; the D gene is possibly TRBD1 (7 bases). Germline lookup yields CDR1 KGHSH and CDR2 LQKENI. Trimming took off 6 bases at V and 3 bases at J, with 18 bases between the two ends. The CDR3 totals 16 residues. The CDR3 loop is CASSPSSGGRYNEQFF. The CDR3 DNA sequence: TGTGCCAGCTCCCCCTCATCAGGGGGGCGCTACAATGAGCAGTTCTTC.

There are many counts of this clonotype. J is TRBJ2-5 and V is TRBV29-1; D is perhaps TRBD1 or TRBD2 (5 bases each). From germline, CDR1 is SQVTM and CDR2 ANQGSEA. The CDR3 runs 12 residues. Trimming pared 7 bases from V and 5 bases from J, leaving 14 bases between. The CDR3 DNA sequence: TGCAGCGCCCTGGACGGGGCCGAGACCCAGTACTTC. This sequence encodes CSALDGAETQYF.

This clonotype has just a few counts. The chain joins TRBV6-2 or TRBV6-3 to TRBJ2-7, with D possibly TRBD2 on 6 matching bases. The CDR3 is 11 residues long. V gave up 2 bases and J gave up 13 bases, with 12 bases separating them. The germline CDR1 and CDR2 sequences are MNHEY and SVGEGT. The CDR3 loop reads CASSYAGNQYF. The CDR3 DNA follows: TGTGCCAGCAGTTACGCGGGGAATCAATACTTC.

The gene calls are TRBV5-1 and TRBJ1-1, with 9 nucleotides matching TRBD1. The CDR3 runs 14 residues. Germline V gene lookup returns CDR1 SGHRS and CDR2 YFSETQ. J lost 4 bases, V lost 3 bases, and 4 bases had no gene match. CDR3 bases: TGCGCCAGCAGCTCCGACAGGGGGTCCACTGAAGCTTTCTTT. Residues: CASSSDRGSTEAFF.

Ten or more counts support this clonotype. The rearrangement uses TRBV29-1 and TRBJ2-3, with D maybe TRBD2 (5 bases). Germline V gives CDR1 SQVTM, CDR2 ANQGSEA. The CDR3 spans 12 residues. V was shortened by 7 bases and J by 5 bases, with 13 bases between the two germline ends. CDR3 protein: CSGYGAEDTQYF. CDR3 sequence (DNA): TGCAGCGGATACGGAGCGGAAGATACGCAGTATTTT.